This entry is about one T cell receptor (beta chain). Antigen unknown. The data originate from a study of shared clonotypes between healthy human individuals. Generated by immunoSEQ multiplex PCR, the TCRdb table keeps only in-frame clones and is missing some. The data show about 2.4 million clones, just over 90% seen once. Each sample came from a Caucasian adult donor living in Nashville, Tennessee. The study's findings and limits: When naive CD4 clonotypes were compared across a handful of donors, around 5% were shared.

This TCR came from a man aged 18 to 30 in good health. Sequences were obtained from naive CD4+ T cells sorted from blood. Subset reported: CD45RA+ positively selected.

In DNA form, the CDR3 reads TGTGCCATCAGTGATGGGCAAAACTACAATGAGCAGTTCTTC. As protein: CAISDGQNYNEQFF. V is TRBV10-3 and J is TRBJ2-1, with D unclear. Per the germline V gene, CDR1 is ENHRY and CDR2 is SYGVKD. The CDR3 is 14 residues long. The V and J ends lost 3 bases and 3 bases respectively, with 9 bases between them.